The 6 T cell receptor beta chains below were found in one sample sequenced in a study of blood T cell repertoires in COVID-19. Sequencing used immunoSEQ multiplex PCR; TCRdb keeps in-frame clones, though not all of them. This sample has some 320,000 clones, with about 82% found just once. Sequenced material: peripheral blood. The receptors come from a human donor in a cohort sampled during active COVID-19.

The CDR3 loop is CASSVGASPLHF. Here the CDR3 DNA reads TGTGCCAGCAGCGTAGGGGCTTCACCCCTCCACTTT. The V call is TRBV9, the J call TRBJ1-6, with D hard to call. The V gene's germline CDR1 is SGDLS and CDR2 YYNGEE. The CDR3 is made up of 12 amino acids. Trimming pared 0 bases from V and 9 bases from J, leaving 4 bases between.

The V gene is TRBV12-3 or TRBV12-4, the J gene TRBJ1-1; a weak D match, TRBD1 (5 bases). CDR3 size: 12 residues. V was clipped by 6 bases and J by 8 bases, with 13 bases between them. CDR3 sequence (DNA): TGTGCCAGCAGCCAACAGGTTCCGGAAGCTTTCTTT. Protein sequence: CASSQQVPEAFF.

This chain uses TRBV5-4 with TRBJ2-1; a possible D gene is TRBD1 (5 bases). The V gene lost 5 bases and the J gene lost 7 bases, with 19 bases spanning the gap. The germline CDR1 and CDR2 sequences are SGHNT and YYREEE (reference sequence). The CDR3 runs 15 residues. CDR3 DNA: TGTGCCAGCAGACTTCCCGGCAGGACAATAAATGAGCAGTTCTTC. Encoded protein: CASRLPGRTINEQFF.

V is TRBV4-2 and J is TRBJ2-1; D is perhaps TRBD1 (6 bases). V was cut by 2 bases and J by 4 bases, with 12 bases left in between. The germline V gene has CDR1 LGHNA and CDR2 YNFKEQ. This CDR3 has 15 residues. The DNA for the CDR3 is TGTGCCAGCAGCCAACAATCCGGGACATACAATGAGCAGTTCTTC. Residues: CASSQQSGTYNEQFF.

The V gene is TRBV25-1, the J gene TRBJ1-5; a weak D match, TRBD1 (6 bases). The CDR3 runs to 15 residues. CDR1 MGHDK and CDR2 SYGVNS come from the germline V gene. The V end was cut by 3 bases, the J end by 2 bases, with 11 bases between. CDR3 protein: CASSEGNRGNQPQHF. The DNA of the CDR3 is TGTGCCAGCAGTGAGGGAAACAGGGGCAATCAGCCCCAGCATTTT.

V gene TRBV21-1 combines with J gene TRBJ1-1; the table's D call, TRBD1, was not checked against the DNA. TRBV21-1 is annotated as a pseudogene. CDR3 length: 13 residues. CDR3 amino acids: CASSTNRGTEAFF. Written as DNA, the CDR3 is TGTGCCAGCAGCACCAACAGGGGCACTGAAGCTTTCTTT.